Listed below are T cell receptor beta chains from one sample, sequenced in a study of T cell repertoires in cytomegalovirus infection. In TCRdb, the reads were re-called with MiXCR into one record per CDR3 protein. Among about 920,000 distinct CDR3 sequences listed, less than 40% were seen once. Which antigens these TCRs recognize remains unknown. The specimen comprised cultured CD8+ T cells from PBMCs, sampled from culture after CMV antigen stimulation. The source is a human donor in good health (CMV status not recorded). Some clones in this sample may be carry-over from other donors' samples. Each CDR3 is given with its conserved first and last residue. The D gene is left open where the match is weak. Size is omitted from some rows. Given values are once, few, many or a class for expanded clones.

TRBV12-3/TRBV12-4,TRBD2,NA,TRBJ2-1,CANSFPGAGGRYEQFF,TGTGCCAACAGTTTCCCGGGAGCGGGGGGGCGGTATGAGCAGTTCTTC
TRBV12-5,NA,few,TRBJ2-7,CASGLSGREQYF,TGTGCTAGTGGTTTGTCCGGTCGCGAGCAGTACTTC
TRBV6-5,NA,NA,TRBJ1-3,CASSYTGTGNTIYF,TGTGCCAGCAGTTACACAGGGACTGGAAACACCATATATTTT
TRBV4-2,NA,few,TRBJ2-4,CASSQDYLLAKNIQYF,TGTGCCAGCAGCCAAGATTACCTTTTAGCCAAAAACATTCAGTACTTC
TRBV5-1,NA,NA,TRBJ2-3,CASSLVVGSDTQYF,TGCGCCAGCAGCTTGGTTGTGGGATCAGATACGCAGTATTTT
TRBV7-8,TRBD1,NA,TRBJ2-2,CASSLLRGHTGELFF,TGTGCCAGCAGCCTCCTCAGGGGGCATACCGGGGAGCTGTTTTTT
TRBV2,NA,NA,TRBJ1-2,CASSDLGGRGYTF,TGTGCCAGCAGTGATTTAGGGGGTCGGGGCTACACCTTC
TRBV19,TRBD1,few,TRBJ2-2,CAGQESNTGELFF,TGTGCCGGACAGGAGTCGAACACCGGGGAGCTGTTTTTT
TRBV7-2,NA,few,TRBJ2-3,CASSPEAPDTQYF,TGTGCCAGCAGCCCAGAGGCTCCAGATACGCAGTATTTT
TRBV27,NA,few,TRBJ2-5,CASMDSGLRETQYF,TGTGCCAGCATGGATAGCGGCCTCCGGGAGACCCAGTACTTC
TRBV7-9,NA,many,TRBJ2-7,CASSLGWLENRAYEQYF,TGTGCCAGCAGCTTAGGATGGTTGGAAAATCGGGCCTACGAGCAGTACTTC
TRBV20-1,TRBD2,NA,TRBJ2-1,CSASDKHSGGDEQFF,TGCAGTGCTAGCGACAAACATAGCGGGGGGGATGAGCAGTTCTTC
TRBV7-6,TRBD1,NA,TRBJ1-1,CASSSGGGAWRAFF,TGTGCCAGCAGTTCGGGAGGGGGCGCGTGGAGAGCTTTCTTT
TRBV15,TRBD2,few,TRBJ2-1,CATSPTALAGGEQFF,TGTGCCACCAGCCCCACCGCACTAGCGGGGGGAGAGCAGTTCTTC
TRBV13,NA,NA,TRBJ2-7,CASSSTRVYEQYF,TGTGCCAGCAGCTCTACCCGTGTCTACGAGCAGTACTTC
TRBV19,TRBD1,NA,TRBJ2-2,CASSIQGASGELFF,TGTGCCAGTAGTATACAGGGGGCCTCCGGGGAGCTGTTTTTT
TRBV27,NA,NA,TRBJ2-1,CASTPRQSYNEQFF,TGTGCCAGCACCCCCAGGCAGTCCTACAATGAGCAGTTCTTC
TRBV6-1,NA,NA,TRBJ1-4,CASSEGAKATNEKLFF,TGTGCCAGCAGTGAAGGAGCCAAAGCAACTAATGAAAAACTGTTTTTT
TRBV6-1,TRBD1,NA,TRBJ1-2,CASSETLGRGNGYTF,TGTGCCAGCAGTGAAACCCTGGGCAGGGGGAATGGCTACACCTTC
TRBV7-6,TRBD1,few,TRBJ1-2,CASSLAWGTEYGYTF,TGTGCCAGCAGCTTAGCGTGGGGGACAGAATATGGCTACACCTTC
TRBV7-9,NA,NA,TRBJ1-4,CASWGGEKLFF,TGTGCCAGCTGGGGGGGGGAAAAACTGTTTTTT
TRBV5-1,TRBD1,NA,TRBJ1-2,CASSLRDRAPARGYTF,TGCGCCAGCAGCTTGAGGGACAGGGCCCCCGCGCGGGGCTACACCTTC
TRBV4-1,NA,NA,TRBJ1-2,CASSQVEGQDYGYTF,TGCGCCAGCAGCCAAGTGGAGGGGCAGGACTATGGCTACACCTTC
TRBV27,NA,NA,TRBJ2-2,CASRTTTGELFF,TGTGCCAGCAGGACAACAACCGGGGAGCTGTTTTTT
TRBV13,NA,NA,TRBJ1-4,CASSFWRTNEKLFF,TGTGCCAGCAGCTTCTGGAGAACTAATGAAAAACTGTTTTTT
TRBV20-1,TRBD1,NA,TRBJ2-4,CSARDRERAKNIQYF,TGCAGTGCTCGCGACAGGGAAAGAGCCAAAAACATTCAGTACTTC
TRBV6-1,NA,many,TRBJ2-5,CASSSTGTQYF,TGTGCCAGCAGCTCCACGGGGACCCAGTACTTC